This T cell receptor (beta chain) was obtained from a study of blood T cell repertoires in COVID-19. About the research overall: Acute and convalescent COVID-19 samples came from the United States, Italy and Spain. From T cells, B-cell-depleted T cells, or PBMCs came the material, which was cDNA or gDNA.

Methods used by the authors: Nucleated cell number was recorded as an estimate derived from reference gene primer amplification. Clones were read by immunoSEQ multiplex PCR, and TCRdb kept only the in-frame ones, dropping some. D and trimming come from the DNA, and the V and J calls and clone size come from that table. The repertoire holds about 300,000 clones, with about 86% as singletons. V was clipped by 4 bases and J by 0 bases; unmatched bases: 4. The CDR3 extends over 14 amino acids. The germline CDR1 and CDR2 sequences are SGDLS and YYNGEE. The chain recombines TRBV9 with TRBJ2-7, with 7 bases lining up with TRBD2. Sample: peripheral blood. The receptor comes from a woman in her fifties or sixties with acute or convalescent COVID-19. The CDR3 is CASSLGGSSYEQYF. DNA of the CDR3: TGTGCCAGCAGCCTGGGGGGGAGCTCCTACGAGCAGTACTTC. The entire variable domain, with the rest obtained from reference TRBV9 and TRBJ2-7, is as follows: DSGVTQTPKHLITATGQRVTLRCSPRSGDLSVYWYQQSLDQGLQFLIQYYNGEERAKGNILERFSAQQFPDLHSELNLSSLELGDSALYFCASSLGGSSYEQYFGPGTRLTVT.